The TCR beta chain described here comes from a study of Ad26.COV2.S vaccination and SARS-CoV-2 variants. Treatment meaning: roughly 20 received Ad26.COV2.S at low or high dose, single or two shots; several received placebo; per-sample allocation not given. At day 63 after the first vaccine or placebo injection, samples were drawn. V trimming: 4 bases; J trimming: 5 bases; junction bases outside the gene matches: 12. Germline-derived CDR1 and CDR2 are MNHEY and SMNVEV (reference sequence). The CDR3 is 17 amino acids. Sequencing was performed with immunoSEQ multiplex PCR; in TCRdb, only in-frame clones are kept and a portion is missing. The sample contains under 600,000 clones, roughly nine tenths of which appear only once.

The sequenced sample was peripheral blood, obtained in a trial of Ad26.COV2.S vaccine versus placebo. V is TRBV27 and J is TRBJ2-2, with 8 bases aligning to TRBD1. The clonotype originates from a person aged 18-60 years who received the Ad26.COV2.S COVID-19 vaccine or a placebo. CDR3 loop: CASSYGQGLRVTGELFF. CDR3 DNA: TGTGCCAGCAGTTACGGACAGGGCCTGAGGGTGACCGGGGAGCTGTTTTTT.